This T cell receptor beta chain derives from a study of T cell repertoires in cytomegalovirus infection. Looking at the study overall: As its CMV epitopes, the study selected recently identified HLA-C-restricted and well-studied HLA-B-restricted targets. Study results and limitations: The response measured ex vivo was dominated by TCR beta clonotypes (HLA-C-restricted and CMV-specific).

TCRdb re-derived calls from the reads in MiXCR, one entry per CDR3 protein. The sample carries more than 250,000 distinct CDR3 sequences, 20% to 25% recorded once. From germline, CDR1 is MNHEY and CDR2 SMNVEV (reference sequence). CDR3 length: 14 residues. V lost 5 bases and J 2 bases, leaving 11 bases between the germline ends. This clonotype has only a few counts. Its cognate antigen is unknown. The chain is built from TRBV27 and TRBJ2-3; D call uncertain. The clonotype was recovered from a human donor in good health (CMV status not recorded). Some clones in this sample may be carry-over from other donors' samples. The sample was cultured PBMCs, taken from culture after CMV antigen stimulation. The CDR3 loop reads CASSPWVDTDTQYF. In DNA, the CDR3 is TGTGCCAGCAGTCCCTGGGTCGACACAGATACGCAGTATTTT.